Each of the 23 T cell receptor beta chains below was sequenced from the same sample in a study of technical replicates of blood from four donors. The assay was immunoSEQ multiplex PCR, and TCRdb's table has in-frame clones only and misses some. The sample lists some 70,000 clones; roughly nine tenths were seen once. The sequencing input was PBMCs. These receptors were taken from a human donor in good health. Some clones in this sample may be carry-over from other donors' samples.

The V call is TRBV11-2, the J call TRBJ1-2; D perhaps matches TRBD1 (5 bases). The CDR3 runs to 13 residues. V lost 2 bases, J lost 8 bases, and 12 bases lay in between. Germline CDR1 and CDR2: SGHAT and FQNNGV. CDR3: CASSLFRGYGYTF. DNA of the CDR3: TGTGCCAGCAGCTTATTTAGGGGTTACGGCTACACCTTC.

The chain uses TRBV12-5 and TRBJ2-3; 8 bases are shared with TRBD1. Trimming took 5 bases from V and 6 from J; bases not matched to a gene: 10. Germline CDR1 LGHNT, CDR2 FRNRAP. The CDR3 totals 15 residues. CDR3 in DNA: TGTGCTAGTGGTCCTACAGGGGGGAAATTGGATACGCAGTATTTT. This gives the protein CASGPTGGKLDTQYF.

CDR3 amino acids: CASSTDRPETQYF. The CDR3 coding sequence is TGTGCCAGCAGCACAGACCGACCGGAGACCCAGTACTTC. This chain joins TRBV5-4 and TRBJ2-5; no clear D. CDR3 length: 13 amino acids. V was trimmed by 4 bases and J by 5 bases, leaving 12 bases between them. The germline CDR1 and CDR2 sequences are SGHNT and YYREEE (reference sequence).

This chain links TRBV6-1 with TRBJ1-5; D not certain. CDR3 length: 16 residues. Trimming shortened V by 0 bases and J by 7 bases, and 16 bases separated the two germline ends. The germline CDR1 and CDR2 sequences are MNHNS and SASEGT. For the CDR3, the DNA is TGTGCCAGCAGTGAAGCTTCGGGGTCCATAGGACAGCCCCAGCATTTT. Encoded protein: CASSEASGSIGQPQHF.

This clone has at least ten counts. The V gene is TRBV7-8, the J gene TRBJ2-7; 7 bases agree with TRBD2. Germline assignment: CDR1 SGHVS and CDR2 FQNEAQ. The CDR3 totals 13 residues. V gave up 6 bases and J gave up 3 bases; unmatched junction bases: 5. CDR3 nucleotide sequence: TGTGCCAGCAGGCGCGGGGGAGTCTACGAGCAGTACTTC. This sequence encodes CASRRGGVYEQYF.

CDR3 coding DNA: TGTGCCAGCAGTTTAGCAGGGGCAACTAATGAAAAACTGTTTTTT. Amino acid sequence: CASSLAGATNEKLFF. The chain uses TRBV27 and TRBJ1-4, with TRBD1 as a possible D gene (6 bases). The CDR3 contains 15 residues. Trimming removed 2 bases from V and 0 bases from J, with 7 bases in between. In germline, CDR1 is MNHEY, CDR2 SMNVEV (reference sequence). Full variable domain (rest looked up from reference TRBV27 and TRBJ1-4): EAQVTQNPRYLITVTGKKLTVTCSQNMNHEYMSWYRQDPGLGLRQIYYSMNVEVTDKGDVPEGYKVSRKEKRNFPLILESPSPNQTSLYFCASSLAGATNEKLFFGSGTQLSVL.

This chain joins TRBV5-1 and TRBJ1-3; D is ambiguous. The CDR3 has 14 residues. Germline CDR1 SGHRS, CDR2 YFSETQ. Between the trimmed V and J ends, which lost 0 bases and 4 bases, there was a span of 8 bases. The CDR3 region is CASSLDGQGNTIYF. In nucleotides, the CDR3 is TGCGCCAGCAGCTTGGATGGCCAGGGAAACACCATATATTTT.

The CDR3 DNA is TGTGCCAGCGGCGGGGCTAGCGGGAGAGCAGATACGCAGTATTTT. This sequence encodes CASGGASGRADTQYF. The chain is built from TRBV9 and TRBJ2-3, with 10 bases fitting TRBD2. The CDR3 runs 15 residues. In germline, CDR1 is SGDLS, CDR2 YYNGEE. V shed 7 bases and J 4 bases; nucleotides not matched to a gene: 9.

V is TRBV9 and J is TRBJ2-5; 8 bases map to TRBD2. Germline V lookup: CDR1 SGDLS, CDR2 YYNGEE. There are 15 residues in the CDR3. V lost 2 bases to trimming and J lost 4 bases; unmatched junction nucleotides: 7. The CDR3, as DNA: TGTGCCAGCAGCGTGTCTAGCGGGCTATTAGAGACCCAGTACTTC. Protein product: CASSVSSGLLETQYF.

V and J are TRBV14 and TRBJ2-2; 8 bases agree with TRBD1. The germline V gene encodes CDR1 SGHDN and CDR2 FVKESK. This CDR3 has 15 amino acids. Germline trimming cut 3 bases from V and 3 bases from J; bases unmatched to any gene: 3. CDR3: CASSQDRADTGELFF. Here the CDR3 DNA reads TGTGCCAGCAGCCAGGACAGGGCGGACACCGGGGAGCTGTTTTTT. Drawing the rest from reference TRBV14 and TRBJ2-2, the complete variable domain is EAGVTQFPSHSVIEKGQTVTLRCDPISGHDNLYWYRRVMGKEIKFLLHFVKESKQDESGMPNNRFLAERTGGTYSTLKVQPAELEDSGVYFCASSQDRADTGELFFGEGSRLTVL.

This rearrangement joins TRBV18 to TRBJ2-1; TRBD2 matches 7 bases. The junction had 11 bases not matched to a gene; V was cut back by 6 bases and J by 6 bases. The CDR3 has 15 residues. Germline lookup yields CDR1 KGHSH and CDR2 LQKENI. CDR3 DNA: TGTGCCAGCTCTCCGGATGGGAGGGCCATCAATGAGCAGTTCTTC. Encoded protein: CASSPDGRAINEQFF.

The V gene is TRBV7-9, the J gene TRBJ2-5; D gene ambiguous. The CDR3 extends over 14 amino acids. The V and J ends lost 8 bases and 4 bases respectively, with 17 bases between them. Germline-derived CDR1 and CDR2 are SEHNR and FQNEAQ (reference sequence). The CDR3 nucleotides are TGTGCCAGCCCCAGAGGATGGAACCCAGAGACCCAGTACTTC. Its protein is CASPRGWNPETQYF. Variable domain in full (rest from reference TRBV7-9 and TRBJ2-5): DTGVSQNPRHKITKRGQNVTFRCDPISEHNRLYWYRQTLGQGPEFLTYFQNEAQLEKSRLLSDRFSAERPKGSFSTLEIQRTEQGDSAMYLCASPRGWNPETQYFGPGTRLLVL.

The chain joins TRBV5-1 to TRBJ2-7; the match to TRBD1 covers 7 bases. V shed 4 bases, J shed 2 bases, and the junction held 12 bases outside the gene matches. The CDR3 loop spans 16 amino acids. The germline V gene encodes CDR1 SGHRS and CDR2 YFSETQ. The CDR3 DNA reads TGCGCCAGCAGCCCCCTGGGACAGTGGCCCGCCTACGAGCAGTACTTC. Residues: CASSPLGQWPAYEQYF.

The chain links TRBV5-1 to TRBJ1-2, with 7 bases identical to TRBD1. This CDR3 contains 14 residues. Per the germline V gene, CDR1 is SGHRS and CDR2 is YFSETQ. The V gene end was trimmed by 3 bases and the J gene end by 6 bases; junction bases not matched to a gene: 8. The CDR3 DNA reads TGCGCCAGCAGCTGGGGTGACAGGGCGGATGGCTACACCTTC. It encodes CASSWGDRADGYTF.

This sequence joins TRBV7-9 and TRBJ1-4; D uncertain. The CDR3 has 15 residues. Trimming took off 0 bases at V and 0 bases at J, with 5 bases between the two ends. Germline V gene sequence: CDR1 SEHNR, CDR2 FQNEAQ (reference sequence). CDR3 in DNA: TGTGCCAGCAGCTTAGCTTCATCAACTAATGAAAAACTGTTTTTT. As protein: CASSLASSTNEKLFF.

In its sample, this clone was seen once. The chain has TRBV7-2 and TRBJ2-2, with D hard to call. The CDR3 is 14 amino acids. Germline assignment: CDR1 SGHTA and CDR2 FQGNSA. Deletions cut 1 base from V and 4 bases from J, with 7 bases between. The CDR3 reads CASSLGSGTGELFF. The CDR3 nucleotides read TGTGCCAGCAGCTTAGGGTCGGGCACCGGGGAGCTGTTTTTT.

This clone ranks as medium-sized (0.01 to 0.1%). This sequence joins TRBV2 and TRBJ2-7; TRBD2 matches at 9 bases. The CDR3 is made up of 16 amino acids. Germline V gives CDR1 SNHLY, CDR2 FYNNEI. V gave up 7 bases and J gave up 3 bases; unmatched junction bases: 13. This chain's CDR3 is CASTFGLAGPGYEQYF. As DNA, the CDR3 is TGTGCCAGCACCTTCGGGCTAGCGGGACCGGGCTACGAGCAGTACTTC.

The chain is built from TRBV7-8 and TRBJ2-1; the match to TRBD2 covers 8 bases. After removal of 5 bases from V and 8 bases from J, the junction contained 11 bases not matched to a gene. The CDR3 has 15 amino acids. CDR1 SGHVS and CDR2 FQNEAQ come from the germline V gene. Here the CDR3 reads CASSAGAGARDEQFF. Here the CDR3 DNA reads TGTGCCAGCAGCGCCGGAGCGGGGGCGAGGGATGAGCAGTTCTTC. The entire variable domain, with the rest obtained from reference TRBV7-8 and TRBJ2-1, is as follows: GAGVSQSPRYKVAKRGQDVALRCDPISGHVSLFWYQQALGQGPEFLTYFQNEAQLDKSGLPSDRFFAERPEGSVSTLKIQRTQQEDSAVYLCASSAGAGARDEQFFGPGTRLTVL.

This clone was detected only once. The chain joins TRBV4-1 to TRBJ2-7; weak D call: TRBD1 (6 bases). CDR1 MGHRA and CDR2 YSYEKL come from the germline V gene. This CDR3 contains 17 residues. Trimming stripped 4 bases from V and 4 bases from J, with 23 bases between. This CDR3 is CASSPLGQRTTSYEQYF. The CDR3 DNA reads as TGCGCCAGCAGCCCCTTAGGACAGAGAACAACTTCATACGAGCAGTACTTC.

The V call is TRBV7-2, the J call TRBJ2-1; unclear D gene. The CDR3 length is 13 residues. The V end was cut by 4 bases, the J end by 4 bases, with 8 bases between. Germline-derived CDR1 and CDR2 are SGHTA and FQGNSA. The DNA for the CDR3 is TGTGCCAGCAGCTCGACGGAGTACAATGAGCAGTTCTTC. This gives the protein CASSSTEYNEQFF. The complete variable domain, with remaining parts taken from reference TRBV7-2 and TRBJ2-1, reads GAGVSQSPSNKVTEKGKDVELRCDPISGHTALYWYRQSLGQGLEFLIYFQGNSAPDKSGLPSDRFSAERTGGSVSTLTIQRTQQEDSAVYLCASSSTEYNEQFFGPGTRLTVL.

The genes are TRBV2 and TRBJ1-2, with D hard to call. V lost 3 bases to trimming and J lost 7 bases, with 15 bases between them. The CDR3 loop spans 14 amino acids. Germline CDR1 is SNHLY and CDR2 is FYNNEI. The CDR3 nucleotides read TGTGCCAGCAGTGAGGTCCTTATTGCAGGTGGCTACACCTTC. This translates into CASSEVLIAGGYTF.

This sequence joins TRBV7-3 and TRBJ2-5, with 7 bases that match TRBD2. CDR1 is SGHTA, CDR2 FQGTGA, per germline. The CDR3 is made up of 14 amino acids. With 5 bases clipped from V and 5 bases from J, the junction kept 8 bases outside the gene matches. CDR3 sequence (DNA): TGTGCCAGCAGCCCAGGGACTAATTCGGAGACCCAGTACTTC. As protein: CASSPGTNSETQYF.

This chain links TRBV29-1 with TRBJ1-2, with D perhaps matching TRBD1 (6 bases). The CDR3 has 15 amino acids. The V and J ends lost 7 bases and 4 bases respectively, with 22 bases between them. From germline, CDR1 is SQVTM and CDR2 ANQGSEA. The CDR3 is CSAEGRGREGYGYTF. DNA of the CDR3: TGCAGCGCCGAGGGGCGGGGGCGCGAAGGCTATGGCTACACCTTC.